A single sample gave rise to the 22 T cell receptor beta chains below, sequenced in a study of T-cell memory formation after mild COVID-19. Each CDR3 protein is one row after TCRdb ran MiXCR on the 5' RACE reads. The sample lists around 340,000 distinct CDR3 sequences, around 21% occurring once. The sequenced material came from PBMCs or a T cell subset sorted from them (not recorded which). All receptors derive from an adult woman who had mild COVID-19 (a few samples of this study predate the infection). Cell type and time point are not known.

V gene TRBV29-1 combines with J gene TRBJ2-7, with D uncertain. The length of the CDR3 is 13 residues. V was cut by 0 bases and J by 2 bases, with 8 bases left in between. The germline V gene encodes CDR1 SQVTM and CDR2 ANQGSEA. In DNA form, the CDR3 reads TGCAGCGTTGAAGAACAGTCCCCCTACGAGCAGTACTTC. It codes for CSVEEQSPYEQYF.

The CDR3 coding sequence is TGTGCCAGCAGTTGGCCGACTAGCGGTGGCACAGATACGCAGTATTTT. It codes for CASSWPTSGGTDTQYF. The chain carries TRBV6-6 and TRBJ2-3; TRBD2 matches at 9 bases. Trimming cost V 4 bases and J 1 base; bases outside gene matches: 6. This CDR3 has 16 amino acids. The V gene's germline CDR1 is MNHNY and CDR2 SVGAGI (reference sequence).

This clonotype has a count of ten or more. CDR3 sequence: CASSLRLGEQYF. The CDR3 coding sequence is TGTGCCAGCAGCCTCCGGCTTGGCGAGCAGTACTTC. The chain links TRBV7-9 to TRBJ2-7; no definite D call. Germline loops: CDR1 SEHNR, CDR2 FQNEAQ (reference sequence). CDR3 length: 12 amino acids. V lost 5 bases, J lost 6 bases, and 11 bases lay in between.

The chain couples TRBV4-3 to TRBJ2-7, with D possibly TRBD1 on 6 matching bases. Looked up from germline, CDR1 is LGHNA and CDR2 is YSLEER. The CDR3 totals 15 residues. The V end was cut by 1 base, the J end by 6 bases, with 16 bases between. CDR3 nucleotide sequence: TGCGCCAGCAGCCAAGCCTGGCAGGGGTTGGGCGAGCAGTACTTC. It encodes CASSQAWQGLGEQYF.

The sample holds a few counts of this clonotype. The chain has TRBV6-6 and TRBJ1-5; 9 nucleotides align to TRBD1. V shed 4 bases and J 1 base; nucleotides not matched to a gene: 14. Germline loops: CDR1 MNHNY, CDR2 SVGAGI (reference sequence). This CDR3 has 19 amino acids. The CDR3 here is CASSLPTRDRVGSNQPQHF. CDR3 DNA: TGTGCCAGCAGTTTACCGACCCGGGACAGGGTAGGGAGCAATCAGCCCCAGCATTTT.

This clonotype was seen a handful of times. The rearrangement joins TRBV4-1 to TRBJ2-7; D gene ambiguous. CDR3 length: 15 amino acids. Germline values: CDR1 MGHRA, CDR2 YSYEKL. Trimming left V 1 base short and J 0 bases short, with 10 bases between. The CDR3 spells CASSQVGITSYEQYF. The CDR3 DNA reads TGCGCCAGCAGCCAAGTAGGAATTACCTCCTACGAGCAGTACTTC.

This chain links TRBV12-3 or TRBV12-4 with TRBJ2-7, with 7 positions matching TRBD1. V shed 3 bases, J shed 2 bases, and the junction held 13 bases outside the gene matches. The CDR3 has 17 amino acids. CDR3 in amino acids: CASSFIPSRDSPYEQYF. The CDR3 region has the DNA TGTGCCAGCAGTTTTATCCCTTCACGGGACAGTCCCTACGAGCAGTACTTC.

The chain couples TRBV6-5 to TRBJ2-5; no clear D gene. V shed 6 bases and J shed 5 bases, with 16 bases lying between them. This CDR3 contains 14 residues. Germline V gene data show CDR1 as MNHEY and CDR2 as SVGAGI. CDR3 loop: CASRLGMAGETQYF. The DNA of the CDR3 is TGTGCCAGCAGACTTGGTATGGCTGGGGAGACCCAGTACTTC.

In its sample, this clonotype was seen a few times. The J gene is TRBJ1-5, the V gene TRBV7-9, with no clear D. V was clipped by 2 bases and J by 5 bases, with 7 bases between them. Germline V gives CDR1 SEHNR, CDR2 FQNEAQ (reference sequence). The CDR3 loop spans 13 amino acids. CDR3 loop: CASSLFEDQPQHF. In DNA, the CDR3 is TGTGCCAGCAGCTTATTCGAGGATCAGCCCCAGCATTTT.

The V and J genes are TRBV24-1 and TRBJ2-3; weak D call: TRBD2 (6 bases). This CDR3 is 17 amino acids long. V was cut by 4 bases and J by 6 bases, with 22 bases left in between. Germline V gene sequence: CDR1 KGHDR, CDR2 SFDVKD. The CDR3 loop reads CATSEASGGLAKDTQYF. CDR3 coding DNA: TGTGCCACCAGTGAGGCGTCCGGAGGGCTAGCGAAGGATACGCAGTATTTT.

The V gene is TRBV20-1, the J gene TRBJ1-5; D unclear. The germline V and J ends were trimmed by 5 bases and 1 base, with 18 bases remaining between them. CDR3 size: 16 residues. The germline V gene has CDR1 DFQATT and CDR2 SNEGSKA (reference sequence). As DNA, the CDR3 is TGCAGTGCTCGGATAGAAGGCGGCGTAAGCAATCAGCCCCAGCATTTT. Translated, it gives CSARIEGGVSNQPQHF.

The chain has TRBV12-3 or TRBV12-4 and TRBJ1-2; no clear D. The CDR3 contains 12 residues. V was cut by 7 bases and J by 4 bases, with 10 bases left in between. CDR3 in amino acids: CASTLSRYGYTF. In DNA, the CDR3 is TGTGCCAGCACCTTGAGTCGCTATGGCTACACCTTC.

This clonotype was seen a few times. The junction departs from germline at one end; a sequencing error may be responsible. The chain combines TRBV2 with TRBJ2-4, with D uncertain. From germline, CDR1 is SNHLY and CDR2 FYNNEI. The CDR3 has 8 residues. CDR3 nucleotides: TGTGCCAGCAGGACACTGCCTTTC. Its translation is CASRTLPF.

This chain uses TRBV12-3 or TRBV12-4 with TRBJ2-1; tentative D call: TRBD2 (5 bases). The CDR3 consists of 13 residues. The V gene lost 7 bases and the J gene lost 10 bases, with 17 bases spanning the gap. CDR3 nucleotides: TGTGCCAGCAAGCGAGTCGGGCCGGGGGAGCAGTTCTTC. Translating it yields CASKRVGPGEQFF.

Only a few counts were recorded for this clonotype. The rearrangement uses TRBV25-1 and TRBJ2-1, with 8 bases aligning to TRBD1. This CDR3 has 13 amino acids. The V gene's germline CDR1 is MGHDK and CDR2 SYGVNS. The V segment lost 2 bases and the J segment 8 bases; nucleotides outside the gene matches: 2. CDR3 in amino acids: CASSEGQGYEQFF. The CDR3, as DNA: TGTGCCAGCAGTGAAGGACAGGGCTATGAGCAGTTCTTC.

There are many counts of this clonotype. The chain is built from TRBV5-1 and TRBJ2-1; TRBD2 is a possible D gene (5 bases). Trimming stripped 6 bases from V and 4 bases from J, with 11 bases between. CDR3 length equals 13 residues. From germline, CDR1 is SGHRS and CDR2 YFSETQ. CDR3 in DNA: TGCGCCAGCACTCTGGGAGCATACAATGAGCAGTTCTTC. It encodes CASTLGAYNEQFF.

The gene calls are TRBV18 and TRBJ1-5, with D possibly being TRBD1 (5 bases). The CDR3 sequence is 13 residues long. V lost 3 bases, J lost 5 bases, and 8 bases lay in between. Germline values: CDR1 KGHSH, CDR2 LQKENI. The CDR3 bases are TGTGCCAGCTCACCCTGGGGGGATCAGCCCCAGCATTTT. Translation gives CASSPWGDQPQHF.

This chain's CDR3 is CASRPGGGRVTGTEAFF. For the CDR3, the DNA is TGTGCCAGCAGACCGGGAGGTGGTAGGGTGACAGGCACTGAAGCTTTCTTT. The rearrangement joins TRBV12-3 or TRBV12-4 to TRBJ1-1; possible D gene TRBD1, 6 bases. V was trimmed by 6 bases and J by 4 bases, leaving 24 bases between them. This CDR3 has 17 amino acids.

In this sample, this clonotype turned up a few times. This chain links TRBV3-1 with TRBJ2-7, with 9 positions matching TRBD2. This CDR3 contains 19 residues. CDR1 and CDR2 (germline): LGHDT, YNNKEL (reference sequence). The V gene end was trimmed by 0 bases and the J gene end by 0 bases; junction bases not matched to a gene: 12. CDR3 DNA sequence: TGTGCCAGCAGCCAAGATCGTCGCCTAGCGGGACTTAGCTCCTACGAGCAGTACTTC. It translates to CASSQDRRLAGLSSYEQYF.

This clonotype was counted between two and nine times. The genes are TRBV30 and TRBJ2-2; possible D gene TRBD1, 5 bases. Germline V CDR1 and CDR2: GTSNPN, SVGIG (reference sequence). This CDR3 is built from 15 residues. V lost 2 bases to trimming and J lost 4 bases, with 14 bases between them. The CDR3 nucleotides read TGTGCCTGGAGTTTGCTGGGAAGGGGCACCGGGGAGCTGTTTTTT. As protein: CAWSLLGRGTGELFF.

This clonotype was counted only a few times. The chain couples TRBV4-3 to TRBJ2-1; 16 nucleotides align to TRBD2. Germline assignment: CDR1 LGHNA and CDR2 YSLEER. The CDR3 has 17 amino acids. After removal of 0 bases from V and 7 bases from J, the junction contained 3 bases not matched to a gene. The CDR3 sequence: CASSQDLGLAGGNEQFF. The CDR3, as DNA: TGCGCCAGCAGCCAAGATCTGGGACTAGCGGGAGGGAATGAGCAGTTCTTC.

The J gene is TRBJ2-3, the V gene TRBV20-1; 7 nucleotides align to TRBD2. The CDR3 has 15 amino acids. Trimming at V came to 0 bases and at J to 2 bases, leaving 5 bases not matched to a gene. The germline V gene has CDR1 DFQATT and CDR2 SNEGSKA (reference sequence). CDR3: CSARDQAGHTDTQYF. CDR3 nucleotides: TGCAGTGCTAGAGATCAAGCGGGGCACACAGATACGCAGTATTTT.